Sequencing of this TCR beta chain was carried out in a study of cytomegalovirus exposure and HLA in healthy donors. Study as a whole: Genotyping showed 75% to 90% of 300 to 450 donors falling in the Caucasian-associated ancestry cluster. Study-wide results and caveats: It was in a later analysis that TCR association rates were seen to vary by HLA locus, highest for DRB1 and lowest for HLA-C. Indistinguishable V segments such as TRBV6-2 and TRBV6-3 were excluded. In a later analysis, about 17,000 TCR beta sequences were associated with HLA alleles at 0.05 false discovery rate.

Regarding this clone: Its cognate antigen is unknown.

With 5 bases clipped from V and 5 bases from J, the junction kept 8 bases outside the gene matches. CDR3 length: 14 amino acids. CDR1 is MNHEY, CDR2 SMNVEV, per germline (reference sequence). The PCR made use of 60 Vbeta and 13 Jbeta primers. Generated by immunoSEQ multiplex PCR, the TCRdb table keeps only in-frame clones and is missing some. This sample has 150,000 to 200,000 clones; 73% occur once, and the top ten carry 5% to 6.5%. The V call is TRBV27, the J call TRBJ2-7; 8 nucleotides align to TRBD2. Source material: PBMCs. This clonotype was obtained from a woman under 30 in good health and CMV-seropositive. CDR3 amino acids: CASSNSLSGDEQYF. The DNA for the CDR3 is TGTGCCAGCAGTAATTCCCTTAGCGGGGACGAGCAGTACTTC.